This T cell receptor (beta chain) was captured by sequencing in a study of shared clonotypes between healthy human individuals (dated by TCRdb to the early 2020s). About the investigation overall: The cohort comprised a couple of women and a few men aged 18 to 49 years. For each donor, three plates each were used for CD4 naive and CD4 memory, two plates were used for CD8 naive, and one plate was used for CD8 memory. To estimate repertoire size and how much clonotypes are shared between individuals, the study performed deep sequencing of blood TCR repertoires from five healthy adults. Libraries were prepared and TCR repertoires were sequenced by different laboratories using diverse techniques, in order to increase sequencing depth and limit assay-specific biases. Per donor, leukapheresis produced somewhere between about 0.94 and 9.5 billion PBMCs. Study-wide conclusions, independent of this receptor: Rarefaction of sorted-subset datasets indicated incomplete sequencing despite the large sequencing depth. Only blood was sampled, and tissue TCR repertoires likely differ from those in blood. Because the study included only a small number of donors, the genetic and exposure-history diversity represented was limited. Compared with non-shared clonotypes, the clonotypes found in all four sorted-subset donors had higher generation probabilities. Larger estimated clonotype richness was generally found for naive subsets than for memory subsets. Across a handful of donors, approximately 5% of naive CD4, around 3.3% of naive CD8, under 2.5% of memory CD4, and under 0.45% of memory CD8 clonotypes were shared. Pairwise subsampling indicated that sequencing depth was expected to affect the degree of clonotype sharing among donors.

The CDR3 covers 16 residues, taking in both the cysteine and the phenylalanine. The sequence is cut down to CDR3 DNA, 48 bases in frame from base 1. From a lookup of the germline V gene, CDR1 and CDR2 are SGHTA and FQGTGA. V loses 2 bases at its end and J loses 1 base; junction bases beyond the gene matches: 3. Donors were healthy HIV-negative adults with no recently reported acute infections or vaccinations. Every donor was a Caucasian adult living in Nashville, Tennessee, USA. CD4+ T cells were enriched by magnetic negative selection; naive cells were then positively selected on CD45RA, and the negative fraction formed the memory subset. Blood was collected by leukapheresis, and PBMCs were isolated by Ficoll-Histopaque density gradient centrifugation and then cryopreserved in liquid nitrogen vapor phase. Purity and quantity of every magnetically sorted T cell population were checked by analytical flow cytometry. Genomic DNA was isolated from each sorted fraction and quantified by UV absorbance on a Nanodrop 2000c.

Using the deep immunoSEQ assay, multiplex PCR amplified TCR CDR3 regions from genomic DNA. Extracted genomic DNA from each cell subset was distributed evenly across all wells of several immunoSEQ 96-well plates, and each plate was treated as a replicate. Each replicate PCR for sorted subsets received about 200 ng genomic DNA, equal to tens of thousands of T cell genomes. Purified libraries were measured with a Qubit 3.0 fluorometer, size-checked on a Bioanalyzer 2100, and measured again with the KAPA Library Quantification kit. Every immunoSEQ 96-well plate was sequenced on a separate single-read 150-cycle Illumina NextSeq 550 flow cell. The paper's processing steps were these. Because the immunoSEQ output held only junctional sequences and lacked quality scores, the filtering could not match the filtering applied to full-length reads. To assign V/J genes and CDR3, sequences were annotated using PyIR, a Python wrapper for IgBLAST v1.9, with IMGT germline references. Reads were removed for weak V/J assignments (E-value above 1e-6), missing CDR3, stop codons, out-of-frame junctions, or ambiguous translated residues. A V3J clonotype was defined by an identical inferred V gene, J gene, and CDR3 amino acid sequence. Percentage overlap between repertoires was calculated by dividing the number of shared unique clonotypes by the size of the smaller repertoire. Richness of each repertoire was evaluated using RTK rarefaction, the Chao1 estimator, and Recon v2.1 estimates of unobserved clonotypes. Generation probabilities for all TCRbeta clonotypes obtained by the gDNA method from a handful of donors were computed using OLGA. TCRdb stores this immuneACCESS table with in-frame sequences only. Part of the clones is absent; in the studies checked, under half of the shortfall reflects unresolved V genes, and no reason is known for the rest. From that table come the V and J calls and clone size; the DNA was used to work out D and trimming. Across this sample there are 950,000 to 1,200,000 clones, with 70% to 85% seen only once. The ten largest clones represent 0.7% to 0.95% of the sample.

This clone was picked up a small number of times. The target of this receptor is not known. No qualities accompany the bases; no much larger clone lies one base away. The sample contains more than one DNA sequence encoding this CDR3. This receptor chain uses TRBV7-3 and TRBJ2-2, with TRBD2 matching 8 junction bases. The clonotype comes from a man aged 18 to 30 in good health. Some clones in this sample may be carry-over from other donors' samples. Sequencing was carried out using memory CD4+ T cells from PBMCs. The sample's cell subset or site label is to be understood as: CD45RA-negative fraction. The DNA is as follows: TGTGCCAGCAGCTTACGCCTAGCGGGGAACACCGGGGAGCTGTTTTTT. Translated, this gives CASSLRLAGNTGELFF.